Following are 18 T cell receptor beta chains from one sample sequenced in a study of graft-versus-host responses after intestinal transplantation. Profiled with immunoSEQ multiplex PCR; TCRdb holds only in-frame clones, not every one. The top ten hold 15% to 20% of the sample, which has under 100,000 clones, 80% to 95% seen once. Material: PBMCs, obtained roughly 410 days after intestinal transplant. Receptor source: a human patient who received an intestinal transplant, so some T cells may come from the graft donor.

The genes are TRBV6-1 and TRBJ1-2; D not resolved. V lost 7 bases and J lost 4, with 13 bases in between. The germline V gene encodes CDR1 MNHNS and CDR2 SASEGT. This CDR3 has 13 residues. DNA for the CDR3: TGTGCCAGCAATCCAGACCCCGGCTATGGCTACACCTTC. It encodes CASNPDPGYGYTF.

The chain links TRBV6-6 to TRBJ1-5; maybe TRBD1 (5 bases). Germline V gene data show CDR1 as MNHNY and CDR2 as SVGAGI (reference sequence). V was trimmed by 4 bases and J by 1 base, leaving 14 bases between them. The CDR3 has 16 amino acids. CDR3 amino acids: CASSWGSLPSNQPQHF. The CDR3 DNA sequence: TGTGCCAGCAGTTGGGGGTCCTTGCCCAGCAATCAGCCCCAGCATTTT.

The chain links TRBV6-5 to TRBJ2-7; 7 nucleotides agree with TRBD1. Germline CDR1 is MNHEY and CDR2 is SVGAGI. Losses at the gene ends were 5 bases for V and 0 bases for J; bases not matched to a gene: 4. The CDR3 has 14 amino acids. The CDR3 loop reads CASSPQGDSYEQYF. The CDR3 nucleotides read TGTGCCAGCAGTCCCCAGGGGGACTCCTACGAGCAGTACTTC.

The chain joins TRBV7-8 to TRBJ2-7; 7 bases map to TRBD1. CDR3 length: 17 residues. V gave up 3 bases and J gave up 1 base; unmatched junction bases: 12. Germline V lookup: CDR1 SGHVS, CDR2 FQNEAQ. Here the CDR3 reads CASSFPMTGPDSYEQYF. The CDR3, as DNA: TGTGCCAGCAGCTTCCCAATGACAGGGCCGGATTCCTACGAGCAGTACTTC.

The chain employs TRBV5-4 and TRBJ2-3, with D possibly TRBD2 on 6 matching bases. CDR3 length equals 15 residues. The V gene lost 0 bases and the J gene lost 0 bases, with 8 bases spanning the gap. CDR1 is SGHNT and CDR2 is YYREEE in the germline V gene (reference sequence). CDR3 amino acids: CASSLEAGSTDTQYF. The CDR3 coding sequence is TGTGCCAGCAGCTTGGAGGCGGGGAGCACAGATACGCAGTATTTT.

The J gene is TRBJ2-2, the V gene TRBV5-1, with a tentative D call TRBD1 (6 bases). Germline lookup yields CDR1 SGHRS and CDR2 YFSETQ. This CDR3 comprises 17 residues. Trimming stripped 1 base from V and 4 bases from J, with 17 bases between. CDR3 in amino acids: CASSLRGAGDGTGELFF. DNA of the CDR3: TGCGCCAGCAGCTTGAGAGGGGCAGGGGATGGCACCGGGGAGCTGTTTTTT.

CDR3 residues: CASSFSPGENTEAFF. CDR3 sequence (DNA): TGTGCCAGCAGCTTTTCGCCAGGGGAGAACACTGAAGCTTTCTTT. The chain joins TRBV5-5 to TRBJ1-1; tentatively, D is TRBD1 (6 bases). Trimming took 2 bases from V and 1 from J, leaving 12 bases between them. Germline lookup yields CDR1 SGHKS and CDR2 YYEKEE (reference sequence). The CDR3 consists of 15 residues.

V is TRBV2 and J is TRBJ2-7; TRBD2 matches 8 bases. The CDR3 runs to 15 residues. Germline V gene lookup returns CDR1 SNHLY and CDR2 FYNNEI. V lost 3 bases and J lost 2; bases outside the gene matches: 6. The CDR3 region is CASSDPGGPTYEQYF. CDR3 coding DNA: TGTGCCAGCAGTGACCCGGGGGGGCCTACCTACGAGCAGTACTTC.

The V and J genes are TRBV10-3 and TRBJ2-3; no firm D call. V was cut by 10 bases and J by 6 bases, with 17 bases left in between. Germline CDR1 ENHRY, CDR2 SYGVKD. CDR3 length: 13 amino acids. In nucleotides, the CDR3 is TGTGCCAACCAACTAAGCGTCGCGGATACGCAGTATTTT. Its translation is CANQLSVADTQYF.

The chain couples TRBV4-1 to TRBJ2-4, with D unclear. Germline CDR1 and CDR2: MGHRA and YSYEKL. Trimming stripped 4 bases from V and 1 base from J, with 11 bases between. The length of the CDR3 is 15 residues. This CDR3 is CASSLLGLAKNIQYF. CDR3 DNA: TGCGCCAGCAGCCTATTGGGCCTTGCCAAAAACATTCAGTACTTC.

This rearrangement joins TRBV5-1 to TRBJ1-4; 10 bases line up with TRBD1. The CDR3 is 14 residues long. V gave up 2 bases and J gave up 7 bases; unmatched junction bases: 2. Germline CDR1 reads SGHRS; CDR2 reads YFSETQ. In nucleotides, the CDR3 is TGCGCCAGCAGCTTCGGGACAGGGGCTGAAAAACTGTTTTTT. Translation gives CASSFGTGAEKLFF.

The V call is TRBV18, the J call TRBJ1-3; TRBD1 matches 8 bases. CDR1 KGHSH and CDR2 LQKENI come from the germline V gene. J lost 4 bases, V lost 4 bases, and 6 bases had no gene match. CDR3 length: 15 amino acids. As DNA, the CDR3 is TGTGCCAGCTCACGGTCCGGGACAGGCGGAAACACCATATATTTT. This encodes CASSRSGTGGNTIYF.

A remark on this clone: The sample contains more than one DNA sequence encoding this CDR3. J is TRBJ1-4 and V is TRBV18; TRBD1 matches at 8 bases. The germline V gene encodes CDR1 KGHSH and CDR2 LQKENI. V lost 6 bases and J lost 7; bases outside the gene matches: 10. This CDR3 has 15 residues. In DNA, the CDR3 is TGTGCCAGCTCCAGAGGGCAGGGGGCAGGTGAAAAACTGTTTTTT. Its translation is CASSRGQGAGEKLFF.

This chain joins TRBV10-3 and TRBJ1-6, with D possibly TRBD1 on 5 matching bases. The V and J ends lost 4 bases and 10 bases respectively, with 14 bases between them. The CDR3 is 14 residues long. Germline V CDR1 and CDR2: ENHRY, SYGVKD. The CDR3 region has the DNA TGTGCCATCAGTGGAGGGGAATCCTCGTCACCCCTCCACTTT. Amino acid sequence: CAISGGESSSPLHF.

In this sample, this clone turned up once. CDR3: CATVSWDTQYF. The CDR3 bases are TGTGCCACCGTGAGTTGGGATACGCAGTATTTT. V gene TRBV6-5 combines with J gene TRBJ2-3; D is uncertain. There are 11 residues in the CDR3. In germline, CDR1 is MNHEY, CDR2 SVGAGI. The germline V and J ends were trimmed by 10 bases and 6 bases, with 11 bases remaining between them.

The chain links TRBV6-1 to TRBJ1-1, with D unclear. Trimming cost V 6 bases and J 6 bases, with 20 bases left between them. The CDR3 runs 15 residues. CDR1 and CDR2 from the germline V gene are MNHNS and SASEGT. In nucleotides, the CDR3 is TGTGCCAGCAGCCTACGAAATTTTTACGCATCTGAAGCTTTCTTT. Protein: CASSLRNFYASEAFF.

The chain links TRBV15 to TRBJ2-5, with a possible D match to TRBD1 (5 bases). Per germline, CDR1 LNHNV and CDR2 YYDKDF (reference sequence). The CDR3 totals 13 residues. The germline V and J ends were trimmed by 3 bases and 2 bases, with 7 bases remaining between them. CDR3 bases: TGTGCCACCAGCAGGGACATTCAAGAGACCCAGTACTTC. It is translated as CATSRDIQETQYF.

V and J are TRBV10-1 and TRBJ1-1; D unresolved. V lost 2 bases, J lost 1 base, and 5 bases lay in between. CDR3 size: 13 residues. Germline assignment: CDR1 WNHNN and CDR2 SYGVQD (reference sequence). This CDR3 reads CASSEDGNTEAFF. CDR3 coding DNA: TGCGCCAGCAGTGAGGACGGGAACACTGAAGCTTTCTTT.